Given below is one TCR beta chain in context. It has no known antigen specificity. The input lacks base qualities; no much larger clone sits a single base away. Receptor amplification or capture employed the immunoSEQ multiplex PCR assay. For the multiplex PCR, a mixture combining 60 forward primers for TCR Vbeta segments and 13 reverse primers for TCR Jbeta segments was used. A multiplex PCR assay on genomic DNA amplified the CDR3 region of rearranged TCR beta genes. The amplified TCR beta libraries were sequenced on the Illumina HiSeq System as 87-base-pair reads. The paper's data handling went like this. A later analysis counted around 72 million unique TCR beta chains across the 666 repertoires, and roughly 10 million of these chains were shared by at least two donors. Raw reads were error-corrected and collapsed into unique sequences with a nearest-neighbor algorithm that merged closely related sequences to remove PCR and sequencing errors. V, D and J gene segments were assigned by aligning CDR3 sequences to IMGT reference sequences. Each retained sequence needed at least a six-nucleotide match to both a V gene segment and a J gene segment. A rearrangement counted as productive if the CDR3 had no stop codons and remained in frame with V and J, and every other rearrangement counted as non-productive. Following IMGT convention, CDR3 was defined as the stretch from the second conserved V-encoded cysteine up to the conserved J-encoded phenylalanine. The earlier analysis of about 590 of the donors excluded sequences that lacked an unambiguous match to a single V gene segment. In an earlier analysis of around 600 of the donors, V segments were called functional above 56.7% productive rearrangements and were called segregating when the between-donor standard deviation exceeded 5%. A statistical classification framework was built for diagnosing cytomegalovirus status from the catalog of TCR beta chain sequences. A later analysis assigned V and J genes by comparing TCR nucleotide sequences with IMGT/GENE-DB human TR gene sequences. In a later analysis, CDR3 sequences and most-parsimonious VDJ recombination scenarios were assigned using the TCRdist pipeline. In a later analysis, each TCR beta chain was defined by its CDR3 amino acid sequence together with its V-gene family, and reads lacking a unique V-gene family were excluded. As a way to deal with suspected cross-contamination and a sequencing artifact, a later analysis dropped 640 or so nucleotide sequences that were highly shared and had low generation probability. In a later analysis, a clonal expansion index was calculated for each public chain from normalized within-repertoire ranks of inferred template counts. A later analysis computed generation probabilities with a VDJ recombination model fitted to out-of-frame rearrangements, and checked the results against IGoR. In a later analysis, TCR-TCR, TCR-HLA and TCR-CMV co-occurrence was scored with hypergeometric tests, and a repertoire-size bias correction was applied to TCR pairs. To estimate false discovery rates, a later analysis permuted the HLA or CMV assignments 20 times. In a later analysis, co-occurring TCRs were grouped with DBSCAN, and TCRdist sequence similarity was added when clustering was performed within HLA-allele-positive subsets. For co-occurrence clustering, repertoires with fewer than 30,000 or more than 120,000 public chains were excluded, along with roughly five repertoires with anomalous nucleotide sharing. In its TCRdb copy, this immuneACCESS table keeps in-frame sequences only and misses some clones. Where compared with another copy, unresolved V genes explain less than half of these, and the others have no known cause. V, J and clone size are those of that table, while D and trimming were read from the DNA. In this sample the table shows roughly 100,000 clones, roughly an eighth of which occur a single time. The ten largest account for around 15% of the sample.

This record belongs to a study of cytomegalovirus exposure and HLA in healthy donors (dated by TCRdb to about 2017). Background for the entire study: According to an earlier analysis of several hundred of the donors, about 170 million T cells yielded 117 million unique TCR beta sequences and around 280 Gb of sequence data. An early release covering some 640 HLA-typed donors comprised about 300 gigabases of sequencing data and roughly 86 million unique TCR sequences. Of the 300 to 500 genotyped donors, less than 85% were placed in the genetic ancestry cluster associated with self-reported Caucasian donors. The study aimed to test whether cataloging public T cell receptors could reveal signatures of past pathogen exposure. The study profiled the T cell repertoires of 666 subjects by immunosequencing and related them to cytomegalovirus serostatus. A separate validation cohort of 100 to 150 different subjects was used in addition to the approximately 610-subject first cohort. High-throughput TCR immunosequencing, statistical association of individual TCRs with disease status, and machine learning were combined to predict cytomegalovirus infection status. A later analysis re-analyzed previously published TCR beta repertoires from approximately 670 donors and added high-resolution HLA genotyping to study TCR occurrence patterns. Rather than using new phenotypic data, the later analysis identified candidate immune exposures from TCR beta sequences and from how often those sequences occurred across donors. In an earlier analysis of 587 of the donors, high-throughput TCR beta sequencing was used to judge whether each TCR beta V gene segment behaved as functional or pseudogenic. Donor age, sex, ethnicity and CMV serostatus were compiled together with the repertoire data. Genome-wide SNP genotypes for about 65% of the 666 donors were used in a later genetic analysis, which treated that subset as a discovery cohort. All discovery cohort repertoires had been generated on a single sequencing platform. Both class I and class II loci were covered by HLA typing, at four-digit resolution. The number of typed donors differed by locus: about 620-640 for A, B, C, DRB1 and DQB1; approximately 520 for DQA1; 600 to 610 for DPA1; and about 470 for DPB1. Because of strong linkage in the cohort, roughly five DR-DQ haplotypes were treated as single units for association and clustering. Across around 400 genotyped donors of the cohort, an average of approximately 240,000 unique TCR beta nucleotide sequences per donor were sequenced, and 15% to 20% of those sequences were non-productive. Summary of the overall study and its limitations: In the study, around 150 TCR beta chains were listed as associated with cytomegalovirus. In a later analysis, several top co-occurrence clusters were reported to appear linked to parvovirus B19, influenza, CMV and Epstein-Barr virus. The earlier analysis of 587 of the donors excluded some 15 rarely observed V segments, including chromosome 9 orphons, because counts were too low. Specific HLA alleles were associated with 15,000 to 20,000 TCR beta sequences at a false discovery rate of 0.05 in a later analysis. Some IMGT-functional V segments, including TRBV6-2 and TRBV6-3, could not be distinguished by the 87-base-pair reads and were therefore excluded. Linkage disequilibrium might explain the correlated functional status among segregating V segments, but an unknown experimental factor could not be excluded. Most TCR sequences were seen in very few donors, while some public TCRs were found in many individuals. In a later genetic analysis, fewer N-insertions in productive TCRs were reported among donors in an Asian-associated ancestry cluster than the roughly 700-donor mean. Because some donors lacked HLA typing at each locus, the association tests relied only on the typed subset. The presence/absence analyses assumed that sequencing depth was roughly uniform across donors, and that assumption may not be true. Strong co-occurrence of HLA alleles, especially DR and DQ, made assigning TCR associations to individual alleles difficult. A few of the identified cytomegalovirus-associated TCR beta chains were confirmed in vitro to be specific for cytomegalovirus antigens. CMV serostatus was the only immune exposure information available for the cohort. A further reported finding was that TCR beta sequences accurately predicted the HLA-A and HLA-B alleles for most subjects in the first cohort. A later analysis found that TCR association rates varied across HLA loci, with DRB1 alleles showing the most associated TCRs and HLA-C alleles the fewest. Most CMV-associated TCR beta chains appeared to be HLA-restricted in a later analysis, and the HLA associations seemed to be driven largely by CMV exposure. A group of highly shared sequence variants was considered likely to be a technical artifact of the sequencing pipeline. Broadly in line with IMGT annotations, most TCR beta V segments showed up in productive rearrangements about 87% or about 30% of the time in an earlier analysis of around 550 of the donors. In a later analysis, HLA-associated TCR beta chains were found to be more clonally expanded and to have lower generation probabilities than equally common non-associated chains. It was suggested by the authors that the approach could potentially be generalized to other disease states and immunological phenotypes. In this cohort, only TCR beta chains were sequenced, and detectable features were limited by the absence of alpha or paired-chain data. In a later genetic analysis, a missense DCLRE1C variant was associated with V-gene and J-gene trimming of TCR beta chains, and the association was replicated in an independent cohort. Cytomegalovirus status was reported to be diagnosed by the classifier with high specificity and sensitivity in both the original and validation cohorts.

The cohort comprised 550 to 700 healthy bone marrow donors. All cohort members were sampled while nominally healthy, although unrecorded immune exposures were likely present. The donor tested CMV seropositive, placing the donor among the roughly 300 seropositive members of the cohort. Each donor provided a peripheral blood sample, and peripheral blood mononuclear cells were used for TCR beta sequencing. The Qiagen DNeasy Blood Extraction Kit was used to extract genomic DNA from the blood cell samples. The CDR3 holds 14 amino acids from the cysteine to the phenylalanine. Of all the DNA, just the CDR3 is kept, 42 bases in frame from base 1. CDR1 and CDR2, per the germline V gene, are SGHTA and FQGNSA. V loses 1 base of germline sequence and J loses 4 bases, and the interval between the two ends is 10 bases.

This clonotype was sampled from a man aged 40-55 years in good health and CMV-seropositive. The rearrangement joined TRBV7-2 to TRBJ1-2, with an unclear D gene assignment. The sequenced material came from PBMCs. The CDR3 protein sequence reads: CASSLGIGGYGYTF. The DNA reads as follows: TGTGCCAGCAGCTTAGGGATAGGAGGCTATGGCTACACCTTC.